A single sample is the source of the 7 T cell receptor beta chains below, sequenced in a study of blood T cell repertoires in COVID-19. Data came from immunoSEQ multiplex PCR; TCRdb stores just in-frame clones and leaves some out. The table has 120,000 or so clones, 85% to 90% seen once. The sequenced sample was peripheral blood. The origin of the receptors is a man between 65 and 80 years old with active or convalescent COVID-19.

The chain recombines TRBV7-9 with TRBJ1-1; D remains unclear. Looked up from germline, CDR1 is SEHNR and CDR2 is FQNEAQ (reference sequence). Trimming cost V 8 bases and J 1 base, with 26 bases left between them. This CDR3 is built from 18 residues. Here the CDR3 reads CASRPLNSKKHQNTEAFF. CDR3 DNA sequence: TGTGCCAGCCGCCCCTTGAACAGCAAGAAACATCAGAACACTGAAGCTTTCTTT. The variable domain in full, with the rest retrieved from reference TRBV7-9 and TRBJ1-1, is DTGVSQNPRHKITKRGQNVTFRCDPISEHNRLYWYRQTLGQGPEFLTYFQNEAQLEKSRLLSDRFSAERPKGSFSTLEIQRTEQGDSAMYLCASRPLNSKKHQNTEAFFGQGTRLTVV.

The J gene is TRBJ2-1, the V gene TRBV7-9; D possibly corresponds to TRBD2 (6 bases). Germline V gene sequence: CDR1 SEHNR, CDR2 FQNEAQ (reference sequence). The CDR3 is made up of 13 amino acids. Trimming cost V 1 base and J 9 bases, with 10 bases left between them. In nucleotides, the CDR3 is TGTGCCAGCAGCTTAGTTTTGGGGGGTGAGCAGTTCTTC. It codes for CASSLVLGGEQFF.

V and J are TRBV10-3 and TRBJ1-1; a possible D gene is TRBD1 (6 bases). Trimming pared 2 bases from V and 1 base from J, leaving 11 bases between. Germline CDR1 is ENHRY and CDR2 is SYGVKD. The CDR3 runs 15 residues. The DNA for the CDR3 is TGTGCCATCAGTGAGAGGACAGCGCAGAACACTGAAGCTTTCTTT. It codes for CAISERTAQNTEAFF.

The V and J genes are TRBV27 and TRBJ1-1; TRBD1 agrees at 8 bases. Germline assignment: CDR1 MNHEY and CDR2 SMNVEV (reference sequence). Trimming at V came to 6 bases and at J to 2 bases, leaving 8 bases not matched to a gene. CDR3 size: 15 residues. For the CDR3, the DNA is TGTGCCAGCAGCAAAAGGACAGGGAATAACACTGAAGCTTTCTTT. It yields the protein CASSKRTGNNTEAFF.

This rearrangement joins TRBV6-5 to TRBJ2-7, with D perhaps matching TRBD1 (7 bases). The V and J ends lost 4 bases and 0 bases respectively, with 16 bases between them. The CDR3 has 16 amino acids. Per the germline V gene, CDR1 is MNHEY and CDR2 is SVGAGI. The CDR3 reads CASSFTGAGHSYEQYF. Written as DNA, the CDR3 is TGTGCCAGCAGTTTTACAGGGGCGGGGCACTCCTACGAGCAGTACTTC.

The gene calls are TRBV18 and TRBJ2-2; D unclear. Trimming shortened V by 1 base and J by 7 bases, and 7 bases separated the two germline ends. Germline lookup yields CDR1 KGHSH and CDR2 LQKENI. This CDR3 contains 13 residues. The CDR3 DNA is TGTGCCAGCTCACCACGCACAGACGGGGAGCTGTTTTTT. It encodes CASSPRTDGELFF.

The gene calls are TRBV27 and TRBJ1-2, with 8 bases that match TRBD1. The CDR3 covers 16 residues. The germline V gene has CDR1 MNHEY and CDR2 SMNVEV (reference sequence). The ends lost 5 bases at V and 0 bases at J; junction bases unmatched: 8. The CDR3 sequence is CASSPDRALTNYGYTF. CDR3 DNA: TGTGCCAGCAGTCCGGACAGGGCCCTTACTAACTATGGCTACACCTTC.